This TCR beta chain was sequenced during a study of blood T cell repertoires in COVID-19. Across the whole study: COVID-19 samples from acute and convalescent phases originated in the United States, Italy and Spain. Sources were T cells, B-cell-depleted T cells, or PBMCs; the material itself was cDNA or gDNA.

Per the study methods: Nucleated cell counts were estimated from reference gene primer amplification. Sequencing used immunoSEQ multiplex PCR; TCRdb keeps in-frame clones, though not all of them. V and J calls plus clone size are reproduced from that table; the DNA served to infer D and trimming. The sample holds about 140,000 clones, 65% to 80% seen once. The germline V gene has CDR1 MGHRA and CDR2 YSYEKL. The CDR3 loop spans 13 amino acids. V was trimmed by 1 base and J by 1 base, leaving 3 bases between them. What was sequenced was peripheral blood. The receptor was derived from a man of 80 years or more with acute or convalescent COVID-19. V and J are TRBV4-1 and TRBJ2-3; D remains ambiguous. CDR3 sequence: CASSQAGTDTQYF. The CDR3 DNA reads as TGCGCCAGCAGCCAAGCCGGCACAGATACGCAGTATTTT.